The source of this T cell receptor beta chain is a study of human T cells and chemical hapten exposure (dated by TCRdb to about 2021). At the level of the whole study: For sensitization, 2% DPC in acetone was applied to a 2 cm by 2 cm area of upper inner arm skin. Throughout the roughly 25-week study period, patients were also given weekly therapeutic DPC doses on the scalp. Patch testing on the upper back used Finn chambers containing 0.01% DPC, with scoring done after 6 days according to International Contact Dermatitis Research Group standards. The mostly female patient cohort included alopecia areata with under or over 50% scalp involvement, alopecia totalis and alopecia universalis. The libraries were sequenced as a pool, and the TCR yield per sample differed mostly because of small variations in library volumes within the pool. The study tracked peripheral blood TCR repertoire changes in vivo during primary and secondary sensitization to the hapten diphenylcyclopropenone (DPC) in alopecia patients. Patient blood was sampled pre-sensitization (week 0) and at 2, 6 and about 24 weeks after DPC sensitization. Approximately 30 alopecia patients provided blood for TCR sequencing at one to four time points (pre-sensitization, 2, 6 and 24 weeks). Study-wide findings and limitations: After repeated subsampling, changes were observed in the strength of the expansion versus patch-test correlation and in the threshold at which the correlation became significant. The number of TCRs above 1 in 1000 frequency did not change with DPC sensitization; there was no evidence of global repertoire structure alterations. Significantly more large CDR3 similarity clusters were formed by expanded TCRs than by pre-sensitization or healthy control sets, consistent with antigen-driven responses. Patch test score correlated positively with the number of PT1 expanded TCRs, reaching significance at thresholds 8, 16 and 32 but not at 4. All patients had alopecia, a presumed autoimmune disease, so their immune response might differ from that of healthy individuals.

There are a few counts of this clonotype. The antigen this receptor binds is unknown. No quality values exist for individual bases; no much larger clone is one base distant. The CDR3 numbers 13 residues from cysteine through phenylalanine. Only the CDR3 DNA stays, 39 bases, in frame from base 1. From a lookup of the germline V gene, CDR1 and CDR2 are SQVTM and ANQGSEA. The germline V end is reduced by 4 bases and the J end by 1 base; junction bases left unmatched: 3. The intended sense of this specimen's time point label: patch test 1, 2 weeks after DPC sensitization. Read against the paper, the sample's treatment or condition label means: therapeutic diphenylcyclopropenone sensitization with weekly scalp DPC. At every patch-test visit, the blood draw took place before the patch test was put on. Eligible patients were aged 18 to 70, diagnosed with alopecia, deemed suitable for DPC therapy, and excluded if pregnant. Total RNA was extracted from unfractionated whole blood collected in Tempus Blood RNA tubes.

Library preparation employed RACE. Reads for this sample came from a NextSeq 500. During library preparation, unique molecular identifiers were attached to individual cDNA molecules so that TCRs could be counted in a quantitative, reproducible way. From each blood RNA sample, both TCR alpha and TCR beta chains were sequenced. In the source study's methods: The median number of TCRs per sample was approximately 93,000, ranging from 23,224 to 690,600. The Decombinator software suite was used to annotate V, J and CDR3 in the TCR reads. For the PS versus PT1 abundance plots, all samples were subsampled to the same number of TCRs (28,000). TCRs were defined as expanded if absent before sensitization and observed at least eight times at the 2-week time point. TCRdb took the public reads, trimmed them with fastp at Q25, ran MiXCR for clone calling and kept in-frame beta chains. Under each unique CDR3 protein, matching rows form one entry showing the most common genes and DNA. The V and J calls come from TCRdb's annotation, not from the publication. The sample table shows approximately 70,000 distinct CDR3 sequences, and 9.8% are seen once. The ten largest clones capture more than 2.5% of the sample.

The sample here was whole blood, taken in connection with sensitization to the hapten diphenylcyclopropenone (DPC). This sequence was found in a woman between 40 and 50 years old with alopecia areata. Some clones in this sample may be carry-over from other donors' samples. In this chain, TRBV29-1 is recombined with TRBJ2-5; TRBD2 aligns with 7 central bases. The nucleotide sequence reads as follows: TGCAGCGTTGGGGGCGGGAGCCAAGAGACCCAGTACTTC. It encodes CSVGGGSQETQYF.